The 7 T cell receptor beta chains below were found in one sample sequenced in a study of T cells in Graves' hyperthyroidism and ophthalmopathy. Amplified TCR beta CDR3 regions came from RNA transcripts. TCR CDR3 regions were first amplified by RT-PCR with HTBI primers. TCRdb analysed the multiplex PCR reads with MiXCR anew, one entry per CDR3 protein. The sample consists of hundreds of thousands of distinct CDR3 sequences, more than 15% of them appearing once. The specimen sequenced was blood. These receptors all come from a woman younger than 30 with Graves' hyperthyroidism that later progressed to Graves' ophthalmopathy.

Many counts were recorded for this clonotype. The V gene is TRBV5-1, the J gene TRBJ1-4, with D uncertain. Per germline, CDR1 SGHRS and CDR2 YFSETQ. The CDR3 runs to 16 residues. Trimming took 4 bases from V and 0 from J, leaving 13 bases between them. Here the CDR3 reads CASSLFNRATNEKLFF. CDR3 coding DNA: TGCGCCAGCAGCCTTTTTAACAGAGCAACTAATGAAAAACTGTTTTTT.

This clonotype occurred many times. The rearrangement joins TRBV2 to TRBJ1-5; D is unclear. The CDR3 totals 14 residues. In germline, CDR1 is SNHLY, CDR2 FYNNEI. The V gene lost 7 bases and the J gene lost 7 bases, with 17 bases spanning the gap. The CDR3 nucleotides read TGTGCCAGCAACACCTACGGGCGAGAACAGCCCCAGCATTTT. Protein: CASNTYGREQPQHF.

CDR3 sequence reads: CASRKLALGGKNIQYF. CDR3 nucleotide sequence: TGTGCCAGCAGGAAACTAGCTCTGGGGGGCAAAAACATTCAGTACTTC. The chain couples TRBV12-3 or TRBV12-4 to TRBJ2-4, with D perhaps TRBD2 (6 bases). This CDR3 contains 16 residues. The V gene lost 6 bases and the J gene lost 3 bases, with 18 bases spanning the gap.

This chain joins TRBV2 and TRBJ2-2, with TRBD1 identical over 7 bases. The CDR3 covers 13 residues. Germline values: CDR1 SNHLY, CDR2 FYNNEI. After removal of 6 bases from V and 6 bases from J, the junction contained 4 bases not matched to a gene. CDR3 nucleotides: TGTGCCAGCAGCGAGGGGACAGCCGGGGAGCTGTTTTTT. Translation: CASSEGTAGELFF.

This rearrangement joins TRBV4-1 to TRBJ2-2; D uncertain. Deletions cut 1 base from V and 6 bases from J, with 15 bases between. The germline V gene encodes CDR1 MGHRA and CDR2 YSYEKL. The CDR3 is 16 amino acids. Here the CDR3 DNA reads TGCGCCAGCAGCCAAGTTTTAAGTCTAAAGGCCGGGGAGCTGTTTTTT. Translated, it gives CASSQVLSLKAGELFF.

This clonotype was recorded a few times. The rearrangement joins TRBV27 to TRBJ2-3, with TRBD1 matching over 9 bases. From germline, CDR1 is MNHEY and CDR2 SMNVEV (reference sequence). V shed 5 bases, J shed 7 bases, and the junction held 4 bases outside the gene matches. The CDR3 runs to 13 residues. In nucleotides, the CDR3 is TGTGCCAGCAGTCCGACAGGGGGGTATACGCAGTATTTT. Its protein is CASSPTGGYTQYF.

The sample holds many counts of this clonotype. The rearrangement links TRBV28 to TRBJ1-4, with D tentatively TRBD1 (5 bases). The CDR3 has 15 residues. V was shortened by 4 bases and J by 0 bases, with 9 bases between the two germline ends. The germline V gene has CDR1 MDHEN and CDR2 SYDVKM. CDR3 loop: CASSSGQATNEKLFF. The CDR3 DNA sequence: TGTGCCAGCAGTTCCGGACAAGCAACTAATGAAAAACTGTTTTTT. Together with reference TRBV28 and TRBJ1-4, the CDR3 gives the full variable domain: DVKVTQSSRYLVKRTGEKVFLECVQDMDHENMFWYRQDPGLGLRLIYFSYDVKMKEKGDIPEGYSVSREKKERFSLILESASTNQTSMYLCASSSGQATNEKLFFGSGTQLSVL.